This entry describes one T cell receptor (beta chain). Which antigen it targets is not known. No clone much larger than this one lies a single base away; base qualities are absent. This sample was included in a study of shared clonotypes between healthy human individuals (dated by TCRdb to 2019 to 2021). Looking at the study overall: A few men and a couple of women, aged 18 to 49 years, made up the cohort. Different laboratories and diverse techniques were used to prepare libraries and sequence TCR repertoires, to increase sequencing depth and limit assay-specific biases. Per donor, three plates each were used for CD4 naive and CD4 memory, two for CD8 naive, and one for CD8 memory. Leukapheresis yielded between about 0.94 and 9 billion PBMCs per donor. The study deeply sequenced blood TCR repertoires of about 5 healthy adults to estimate repertoire size and the extent of clonotype sharing between individuals.

The germline V gene encodes CDR1 LGHNA and CDR2 YSLEER. Inclusive of the bounding cysteine and phenylalanine, the CDR3 is 16 residues long. Here the CDR3 DNA is all that survives: 48 bases in frame from base 1. Trimming takes 4 bases from V and 2 bases from J, and the germline ends sit 16 bases apart. What the research found in general, with its limitations: Pairwise subsampling led to the expectation that sequencing depth would affect the degree of clonotype sharing among donors. Compared with non-shared clonotypes, clonotypes shared by all four sorted-subset donors had higher generation probabilities. Incomplete sequencing was indicated by rarefaction of sorted-subset datasets, despite the large sequencing depth. Sampling was limited to blood, and TCR repertoires in tissue likely differ from TCR repertoires in blood. The genetic and exposure-history diversity represented was limited by the small number of donors. Estimated clonotype richness was generally larger for naive than for memory subsets. Sharing across several donors was observed for about 5% of naive CD4, 3% to 4% of naive CD8, roughly 2.3% of memory CD4, and over 0.3% of memory CD8 clonotypes.

Using the deep immunoSEQ assay, TCR CDR3 regions were amplified from genomic DNA by multiplex PCR. Extracted genomic DNA from each cell subset was distributed evenly across all wells of several immunoSEQ 96-well plates, and each plate was treated as a replicate. For sorted subsets, approximately 200 ng of genomic DNA, equivalent to about 30,000 T cell genomes, went into each replicate PCR. Purified libraries were measured with a Qubit 3.0 fluorometer, size-checked on a Bioanalyzer 2100, and measured again with the KAPA Library Quantification kit. Every immunoSEQ 96-well plate was sequenced on a separate single-read 150-cycle Illumina NextSeq 550 flow cell. Regarding the original processing steps: The immunoSEQ output contained only junctional sequences without quality scores, so filtering could not match that applied to full-length reads. Sequences were annotated with PyIR, a Python wrapper for IgBLAST v1.9, and V/J genes and CDR3 were assigned using IMGT germline references. Any read was removed if the V/J assignment was weak (E-value above 1e-6), the CDR3 was missing, or the read contained stop codons, out-of-frame junctions, or ambiguous translated residues. A V3J clonotype was defined by an identical inferred V gene, J gene, and CDR3 amino acid sequence. To compute the percentage overlap between repertoires, the number of shared unique clonotypes was divided by the size of the smaller repertoire. RTK rarefaction, the Chao1 estimator, and Recon v2.1 estimates of unobserved clonotypes were used to assess repertoire richness. For all TCRbeta clonotypes obtained by the gDNA method from four donors, generation probabilities were computed with OLGA. The clones in this table, taken by TCRdb from immuneACCESS, are in-frame only. Not every clone is retained; where verified, under half of the shortfall comes from an unresolved V gene, and the cause of the rest is unknown. For V, J and clone size, that table is used; D and trimming come from the DNA. This sample lists approximately 2.5 million clones; 93% were detected once. The ten largest clones represent more than 0.35% of the sample.

Healthy HIV-negative adults with no recently reported acute infections or vaccinations were included as donors. Every donor was a Caucasian adult living in Nashville, Tennessee, USA. CD4+ T cells were enriched through magnetic negative selection, after which naive cells were positively selected on CD45RA and the remaining negative fraction served as the memory subset. Blood was collected by leukapheresis, and PBMCs were isolated by Ficoll-Histopaque density gradient centrifugation and then cryopreserved in liquid nitrogen vapor phase. Analytical flow cytometry was used to check the purity and quantity of each magnetically sorted T cell population. Each sorted fraction had its genomic DNA isolated and then quantified by UV absorbance on a Nanodrop 2000c.

This receptor was taken from a man between 18 and 29 years old in good health. Some clones in this sample may be carry-over from other donors' samples. Sequencing was done on a sample of naive CD4+ T cells from PBMCs. Explained via the paper, the cell subset or site label denotes: CD45RA+ positively selected. The chain employs TRBV4-3 and TRBJ2-3; the D gene cannot be resolved beyond TRBD1 or TRBD2, each matching 6 bases. The sequence in DNA is TGCGCCAGCAGCCCTCGGTTAGGGGGGATCACAGATACGCAGTATTTT. Translated, it gives CASSPRLGGITDTQYF.